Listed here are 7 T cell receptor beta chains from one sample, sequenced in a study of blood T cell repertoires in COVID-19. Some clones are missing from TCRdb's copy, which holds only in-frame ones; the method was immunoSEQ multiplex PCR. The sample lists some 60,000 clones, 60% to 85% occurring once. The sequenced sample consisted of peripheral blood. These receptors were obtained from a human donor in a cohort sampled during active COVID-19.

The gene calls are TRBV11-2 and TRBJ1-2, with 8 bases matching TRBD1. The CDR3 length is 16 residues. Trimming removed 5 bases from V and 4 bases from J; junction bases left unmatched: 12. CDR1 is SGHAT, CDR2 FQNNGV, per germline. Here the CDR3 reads CASSTTGTGTIYGYTF. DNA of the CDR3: TGTGCCAGCAGCACTACCGGGACAGGAACCATCTATGGCTACACCTTC.

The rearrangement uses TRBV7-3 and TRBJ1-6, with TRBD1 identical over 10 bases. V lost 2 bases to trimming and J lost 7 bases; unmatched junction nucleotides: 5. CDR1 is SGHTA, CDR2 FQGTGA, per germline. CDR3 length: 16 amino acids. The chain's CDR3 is CASSLFGTGVNSPLHF. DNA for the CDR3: TGTGCCAGCAGCTTATTTGGGACAGGGGTGAATTCACCCCTCCACTTT.

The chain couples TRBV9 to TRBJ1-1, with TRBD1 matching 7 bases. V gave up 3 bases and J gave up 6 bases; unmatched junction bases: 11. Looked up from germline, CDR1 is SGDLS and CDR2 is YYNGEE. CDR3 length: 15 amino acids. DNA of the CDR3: TGTGCCAGCAGCGCAGAGGGAAACACAGGGGCTGAAGCTTTCTTT. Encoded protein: CASSAEGNTGAEAFF.

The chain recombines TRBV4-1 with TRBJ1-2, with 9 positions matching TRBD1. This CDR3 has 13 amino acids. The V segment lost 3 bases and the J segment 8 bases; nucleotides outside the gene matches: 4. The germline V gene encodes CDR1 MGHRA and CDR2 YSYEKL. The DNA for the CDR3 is TGCGCCAGCAGCCACGGACAGGGGCAGGGCTACACCTTC. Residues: CASSHGQGQGYTF.

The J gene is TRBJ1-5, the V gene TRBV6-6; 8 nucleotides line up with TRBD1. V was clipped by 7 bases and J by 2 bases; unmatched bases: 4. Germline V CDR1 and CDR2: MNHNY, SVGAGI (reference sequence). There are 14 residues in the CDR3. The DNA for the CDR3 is TGTGCCAGCATCAACAGGGGGGGCAATCAGCCCCAGCATTTT. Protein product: CASINRGGNQPQHF.

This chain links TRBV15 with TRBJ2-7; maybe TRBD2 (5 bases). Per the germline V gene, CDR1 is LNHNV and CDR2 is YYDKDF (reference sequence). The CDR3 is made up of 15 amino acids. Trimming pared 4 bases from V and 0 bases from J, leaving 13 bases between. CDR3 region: CATSKQLTSSYEQYF. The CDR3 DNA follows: TGTGCCACCAGCAAACAGTTAACTAGCTCCTACGAGCAGTACTTC.

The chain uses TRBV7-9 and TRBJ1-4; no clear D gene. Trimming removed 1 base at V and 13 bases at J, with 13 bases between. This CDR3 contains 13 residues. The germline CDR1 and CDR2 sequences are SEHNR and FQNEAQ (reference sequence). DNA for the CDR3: TGTGCCAGCAGCTTAGATAGTACCCATCGACTGTTTTTT. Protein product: CASSLDSTHRLFF.